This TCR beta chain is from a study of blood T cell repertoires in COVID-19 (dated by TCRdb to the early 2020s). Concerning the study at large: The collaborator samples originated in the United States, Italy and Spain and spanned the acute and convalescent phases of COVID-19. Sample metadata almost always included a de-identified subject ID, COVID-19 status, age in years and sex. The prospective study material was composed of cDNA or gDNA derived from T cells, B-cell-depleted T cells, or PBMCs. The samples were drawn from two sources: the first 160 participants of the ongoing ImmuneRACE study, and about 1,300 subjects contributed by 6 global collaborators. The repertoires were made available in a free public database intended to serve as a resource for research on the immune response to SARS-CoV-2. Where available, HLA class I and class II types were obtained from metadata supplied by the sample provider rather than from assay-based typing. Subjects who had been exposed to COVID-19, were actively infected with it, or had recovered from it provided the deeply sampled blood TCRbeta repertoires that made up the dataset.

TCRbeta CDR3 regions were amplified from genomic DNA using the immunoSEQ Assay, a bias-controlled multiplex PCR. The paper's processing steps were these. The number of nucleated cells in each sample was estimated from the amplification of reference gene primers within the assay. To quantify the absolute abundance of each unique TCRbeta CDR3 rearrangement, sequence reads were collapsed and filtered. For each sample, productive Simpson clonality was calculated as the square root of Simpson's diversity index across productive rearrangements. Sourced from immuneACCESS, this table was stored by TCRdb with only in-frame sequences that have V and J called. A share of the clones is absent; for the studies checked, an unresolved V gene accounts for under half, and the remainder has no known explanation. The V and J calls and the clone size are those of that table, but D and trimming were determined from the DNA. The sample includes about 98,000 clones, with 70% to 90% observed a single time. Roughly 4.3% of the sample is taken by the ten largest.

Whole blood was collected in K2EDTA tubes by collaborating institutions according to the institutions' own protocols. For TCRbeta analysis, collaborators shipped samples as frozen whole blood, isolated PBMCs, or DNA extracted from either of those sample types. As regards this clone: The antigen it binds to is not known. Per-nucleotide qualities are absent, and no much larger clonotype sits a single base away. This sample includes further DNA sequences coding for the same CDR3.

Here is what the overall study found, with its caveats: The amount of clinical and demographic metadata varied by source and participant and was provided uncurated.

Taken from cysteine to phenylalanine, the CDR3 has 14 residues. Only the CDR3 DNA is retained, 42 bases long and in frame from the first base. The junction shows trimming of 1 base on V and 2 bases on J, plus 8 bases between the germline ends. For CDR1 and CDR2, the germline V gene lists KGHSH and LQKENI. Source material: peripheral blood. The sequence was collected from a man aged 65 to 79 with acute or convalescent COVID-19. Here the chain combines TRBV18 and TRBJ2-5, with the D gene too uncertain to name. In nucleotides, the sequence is TGTGCCAGCTCACCACGACAATTACAAGAGACCCAGTACTTC. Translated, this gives CASSPRQLQETQYF.